This T cell receptor (beta chain) was profiled in a study of T cells in Graves' hyperthyroidism and ophthalmopathy. Study-level results: Blood also carried most thyroid clonotypes expanded above 0.001.

Germline V CDR1 and CDR2: SGDLS, YYNGEE. The V segment lost 0 bases and the J segment 9 bases; nucleotides outside the gene matches: 6. CDR3 size: 15 residues. The source material, RNA transcripts, was used to amplify TCR beta CDR3 regions. First-round RT-PCR of the TCR CDR3 relied on the HTBI primer set. TCRdb recomputed calls from the multiplex PCR reads with MiXCR, one row per CDR3 protein. This table holds fewer than 900,000 distinct CDR3 sequences, roughly 20% found once. Concerning this clonotype: Its antigen is still unknown.

This sequence was found in a woman between 50 and 59 years old with Graves' hyperthyroidism that later progressed to Graves' ophthalmopathy. V and J are TRBV9 and TRBJ2-1; 10 bases are a match to TRBD2. The sample was blood. CDR3 DNA sequence: TGTGCCAGCAGCGTAGGGCTAGCGGGGGCGGGTGAGCAGTTCTTC. It is translated as CASSVGLAGAGEQFF.